The clone carrying this T cell receptor (beta chain) was detected only a few times. As yet, its antigen is unknown. Germline V gene data show CDR1 as DFQATT and CDR2 as SNEGSKA (reference sequence). CDR3 length equals 14 residues. V lost 6 bases to trimming and J lost 2 bases, with 16 bases between them. The sample originates from a study of T cells after yellow fever vaccination. Notes on the study in general: Abundant clonotypes (contaminants from the bulk population) could be present in FACS-sorted repertoires.

TCRdb re-called the 5' RACE reads through MiXCR, storing one row per CDR3 protein. The sample lists around 360,000 distinct CDR3 sequences; around a tenth were seen once. This sequence joins TRBV20-1 and TRBJ1-1; D possibly corresponds to TRBD1 (5 bases). The sequence was collected from a man younger than 35 who received the YFV17D yellow fever vaccine. Sequenced material: PBMCs, taken on the day of the first yellow fever vaccination. The CDR3 DNA is TGCAGTGCCAGAAAGGGGAGGTTCAACACTGAAGCTTTCTTT. It specifies CSARKGRFNTEAFF.